This T cell receptor beta chain derives from a study of blood T cells in healthy people across ages. CDR3 length: 14 amino acids. Trimming removed 2 bases at V and 4 bases at J, with 10 bases between. The germline CDR1 and CDR2 sequences are SGHAT and FQNNGV. The study's findings and limits: PBMCs went unsorted, and a conclusive naive versus antigen-experienced comparison was therefore prevented.

This clonotype was seen repeatedly, ten times or more. The antigen is undetermined. Next came a second PCR, run for about 6 to 12 cycles, which used a sample-barcoded 5' primer along with a J-beta primer mix. MiXCR was run by TCRdb on the 5' RACE reads, yielding one entry per CDR3 protein. The repertoire consists of around 1,000,000 distinct CDR3 sequences, with more than 30% occurring once and the leading ten covering 10% to 15%. The V call is TRBV11-2, the J call TRBJ2-3, with TRBD2 as a possible D gene (6 bases). The source of this sequence is a man between 18 and 35 years old in good health. Source material: blood. CDR3 DNA sequence: TGTGCCAGCAGCTTAAGGACGGGGGCAGATACGCAGTATTTT. Amino acid sequence: CASSLRTGADTQYF.